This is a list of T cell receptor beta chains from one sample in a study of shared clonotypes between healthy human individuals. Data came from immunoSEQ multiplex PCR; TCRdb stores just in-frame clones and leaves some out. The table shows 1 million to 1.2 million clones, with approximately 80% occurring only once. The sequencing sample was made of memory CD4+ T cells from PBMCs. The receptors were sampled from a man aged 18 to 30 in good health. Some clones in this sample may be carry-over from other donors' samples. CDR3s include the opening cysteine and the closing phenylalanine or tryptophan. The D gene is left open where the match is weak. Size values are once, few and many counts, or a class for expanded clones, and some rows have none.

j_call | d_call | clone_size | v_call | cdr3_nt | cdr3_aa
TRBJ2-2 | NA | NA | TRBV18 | TGTGCCAGCTCACCACCGTCGGGGAGGGGGCTCTTCACCGGGGAGCTGTTTTTT | CASSPPSGRGLFTGELFF
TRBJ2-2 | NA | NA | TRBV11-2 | TGTGCCAGCAGCTACAACACCGGGGAGCTGTTTTTT | CASSYNTGELFF
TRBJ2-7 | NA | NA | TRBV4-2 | TGTGCCAGCAGCCAAGACGAGGGCGTATCCTACGAGCAGTACTTC | CASSQDEGVSYEQYF
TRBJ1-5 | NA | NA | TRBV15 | TGTGCCACCAGCAGAGATAGAAAGGATCAGCCCCAGCATTTT | CATSRDRKDQPQHF
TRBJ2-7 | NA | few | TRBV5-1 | TGCGCCAGCAGCCCAACATCCGGCCCACGCACCTACGAGCAGTACTTC | CASSPTSGPRTYEQYF
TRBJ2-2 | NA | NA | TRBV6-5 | TGTGCCAGCAGTTACTCTAGGGGCACCGGGGAGCTGTTTTTT | CASSYSRGTGELFF
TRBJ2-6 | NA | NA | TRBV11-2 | TGTGCCAGCCGGATTTGGGGACGGCAGTCTGGGGCCAACGTCCTGACTTTC | CASRIWGRQSGANVLTF
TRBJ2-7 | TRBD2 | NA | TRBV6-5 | TGTGCCAGCAGGAAAAAACTAGCGGGAGCTGTCGAGCAGTACTTC | CASRKKLAGAVEQYF
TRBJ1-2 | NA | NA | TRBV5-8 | TGTGCCAGCAGGTTGGGCCTTAACTATGGCTACACCTTC | CASRLGLNYGYTF
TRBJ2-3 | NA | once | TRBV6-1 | TGTGCCAGCAGAGCGACAGGCGGGGCAGATACGCAGTATTTT | CASRATGGADTQYF
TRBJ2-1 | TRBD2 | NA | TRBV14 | TGTGCCAGCAGCCAAGGGGTTAGTAGCGGGAGGAATGAGCAGTTCTTC | CASSQGVSSGRNEQFF
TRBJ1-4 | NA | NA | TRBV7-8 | TGTGCCAGCAGCCTAGCACCTTCAACTAATGAAAAACTGTTTTTT | CASSLAPSTNEKLFF
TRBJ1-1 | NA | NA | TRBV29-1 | TGCAGCGCTGTGGGGGGAGGCACTGAAGCTTTCTTT | CSAVGGGTEAFF
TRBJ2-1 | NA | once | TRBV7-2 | TGTGCCAGCAGCCCAGTTACAGGGTTGAATGAGCAGTTCTTC | CASSPVTGLNEQFF
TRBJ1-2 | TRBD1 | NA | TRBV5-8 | TGTGCCAGCAGCTACCTTCTCGGACAGGGGTATGGCTACACCTTC | CASSYLLGQGYGYTF
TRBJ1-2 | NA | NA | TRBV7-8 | TGTGCCAGCAGCTTAGTGGCAGCCAACTATGGCTACACCTTC | CASSLVAANYGYTF
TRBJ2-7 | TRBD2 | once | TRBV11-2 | TGTGCCAGCAGCCTAACTAGCGGTGGGGGTCGGGAGCAGTACTTC | CASSLTSGGGREQYF
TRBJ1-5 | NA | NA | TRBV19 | TGTGCCAGTAGCCAGCTAGACAGTTCCTACAATCAGCCCCAGCATTTT | CASSQLDSSYNQPQHF
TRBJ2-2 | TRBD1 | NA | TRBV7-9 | TGTGCCAGCATCGCAGGGGGCGCGAACACCGGGGAGCTGTTTTTT | CASIAGGANTGELFF
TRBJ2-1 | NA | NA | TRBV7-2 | TGTGCCAGCAGCTTTGGCGGAGTCTCCTACAATGAGCAGTTCTTC | CASSFGGVSYNEQFF
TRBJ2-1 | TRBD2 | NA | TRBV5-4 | TGTGCCAGCAGCCCCCGGACTAGCGGGAGGGCCCGGGAGCAGTTCTTC | CASSPRTSGRAREQFF
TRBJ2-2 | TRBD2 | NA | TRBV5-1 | TGCGCCAGCAGCGGCACCGGGACTAGCGGGGGGGAGCTGTTTTTT | CASSGTGTSGGELFF
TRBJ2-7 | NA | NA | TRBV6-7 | TGTGCCAGCAGTTACTCCGGACGTTCGGGCTACGAGCAGTACTTC | CASSYSGRSGYEQYF
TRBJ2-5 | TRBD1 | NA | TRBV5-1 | TGCGCCAGCAGCCCAGGACAGGGGAAAGAGACCCAGTACTTC | CASSPGQGKETQYF
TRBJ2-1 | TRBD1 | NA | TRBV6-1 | TGTGCCAGCAGTGAAGCCGGCCAGGGGGTAAGCGAGCAGTTCTTC | CASSEAGQGVSEQFF
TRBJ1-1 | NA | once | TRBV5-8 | TGTGCCAGCAGCTTGCGCGTGTGGACTGAAGCTTTCTTT | CASSLRVWTEAFF
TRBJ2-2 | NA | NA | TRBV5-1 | TGCGCCAGCAGCCCCCGTTCGCGGAAACTTAACACCGGGGAGCTGTTTTTT | CASSPRSRKLNTGELFF
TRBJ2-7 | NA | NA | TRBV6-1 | TGTGCCAGCAGTGAAGCGCGGTCGAGGATCTCCTACGAGCAGTACTTC | CASSEARSRISYEQYF
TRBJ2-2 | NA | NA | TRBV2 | TGTGCCAGCAGGGACAGACCGAACACCGGGGAGCTGTTTTTT | CASRDRPNTGELFF
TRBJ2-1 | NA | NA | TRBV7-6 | TGTGCCAGCACCGTAGAGACTGGCCTGAATGAGCAGTTCTTC | CASTVETGLNEQFF
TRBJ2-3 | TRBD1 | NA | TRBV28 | TGTGCCAGCAGGGAAAACAGGGGTGGGGCTAGCACAGATACGCAGTATTTT | CASRENRGGASTDTQYF
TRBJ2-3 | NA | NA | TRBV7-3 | TGTGCCAGCAGCTCCGGACTTCCCACAGATACGCAGTATTTT | CASSSGLPTDTQYF
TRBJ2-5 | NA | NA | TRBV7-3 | TGTGCCAGCAGCTTACCGGGAGAAGAGACCCAGTACTTC | CASSLPGEETQYF
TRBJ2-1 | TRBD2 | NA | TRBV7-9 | TGTGCCAGCAGCGCACAGGCCGGGACTAGATTAGGCCTATATGAGCAGTTCTTC | CASSAQAGTRLGLYEQFF